The present T cell receptor (beta chain) was sequenced within a study of blood T cell repertoires in COVID-19. Assay used: immunoSEQ multiplex PCR; TCRdb lists only in-frame clones, some missing. The sample consists of about 140,000 clones, around 90% of them appearing once. Followed longitudinally, the Seattle patients had been enrolled during active infection. Sequencing was performed on peripheral blood. The source of this sequence is a human donor with COVID-19, enrolled during active disease. The donor label of this sample is uncertain.

The CDR3 coding sequence is TGCGCCAGCAGCTTGACGCCGGGTGACTACGAGCAGTACTTC. Protein product: CASSLTPGDYEQYF. This chain links TRBV5-1 with TRBJ2-7, with no clear D. The germline V gene has CDR1 SGHRS and CDR2 YFSETQ. The CDR3 is 14 residues long. Trimming took off 1 base at V and 3 bases at J, with 11 bases between the two ends.